This is a list of T cell receptor beta chains from one sample in a study of sequential checkpoint blockade in melanoma. Some clones are missing from TCRdb's copy, which holds only in-frame ones; the method was immunoSEQ multiplex PCR. This table holds 18,000 or so clones, roughly 59% found once. The sample was CD8+ T cells sorted from blood (inferred from file names), taken from a patient given nivolumab and ipilimumab in sequence. These TCRs come from a human donor with melanoma. The CDR3 runs from the conserved cysteine through the conserved F or W. A D gene is named only where the DNA matches it firmly. Expanded clones are given a class, and other clones once, few, many or no size at all.

j_call: TRBJ1-4; d_call: TRBD1; clone_size: -; v_call: TRBV18; cdr3_length: 18; cdr3_aa: CASSPLDRGRGTNEKLFF; cdr3_nt: TGTGCCAGCTCACCTTTGGACAGGGGGAGAGGAACTAATGAAAAACTGTTTTTT
j_call: TRBJ2-7; d_call: TRBD1; clone_size: -; v_call: TRBV9; cdr3_length: 15; cdr3_aa: CASSVGQGAGYEQYF; cdr3_nt: TGTGCCAGCAGCGTAGGGCAGGGGGCAGGATACGAGCAGTACTTC
j_call: TRBJ2-5; d_call: TRBD2; clone_size: -; v_call: TRBV7-6; cdr3_length: 19; cdr3_aa: CASSPEASGRALEEETQYF; cdr3_nt: TGTGCCAGCAGCCCGGAGGCTAGCGGGAGGGCCCTCGAGGAAGAGACCCAGTACTTC
j_call: TRBJ2-3; d_call: TRBD2; clone_size: -; v_call: TRBV30; cdr3_length: 16; cdr3_aa: CAWSVLAGVSTDTQYF; cdr3_nt: TGTGCCTGGAGTGTACTAGCGGGGGTCTCCACAGATACGCAGTATTTT
j_call: TRBJ1-1; d_call: -; clone_size: medium-sized; v_call: TRBV18; cdr3_length: 15; cdr3_aa: CASSPIDRLNTEAFF; cdr3_nt: TGTGCCAGCTCTCCTATCGACAGGCTGAACACTGAAGCTTTCTTT
j_call: TRBJ2-6; d_call: TRBD2; clone_size: -; v_call: TRBV14; cdr3_length: 17; cdr3_aa: CASSRTSGGLGANVLTF; cdr3_nt: TGTGCCAGCAGCCGGACTAGCGGGGGGCTTGGGGCCAACGTCCTGACTTTC
j_call: TRBJ1-2; d_call: TRBD1; clone_size: once; v_call: TRBV5-3; cdr3_length: 14; cdr3_aa: CASSLGPGGRGYTF; cdr3_nt: TGTGCCAGCAGCTTGGGCCCAGGGGGACGTGGCTACACCTTC
j_call: TRBJ2-5; d_call: TRBD2; clone_size: -; v_call: TRBV7-9; cdr3_length: 15; cdr3_aa: CASSLAVAGAATVYF; cdr3_nt: TGTGCCAGCAGCTTAGCGGTAGCGGGGGCCGCCACTGTCTACTTC
j_call: TRBJ2-7; d_call: -; clone_size: many; v_call: TRBV4-2; cdr3_length: 17; cdr3_aa: CASSQRGNIPSRGEQYF; cdr3_nt: TGTGCCAGCAGCCAGAGAGGAAACATCCCAAGTCGAGGCGAGCAGTACTTC
j_call: TRBJ2-7; d_call: -; clone_size: once; v_call: TRBV6-1; cdr3_length: 14; cdr3_aa: CASSDFATGYEQYF; cdr3_nt: TGTGCCAGCAGTGATTTTGCGACAGGCTACGAGCAGTACTTC
j_call: TRBJ2-7; d_call: TRBD1; clone_size: -; v_call: TRBV20-1; cdr3_length: 11; cdr3_aa: CSANLQGALYF; cdr3_nt: TGCAGTGCTAACCTGCAGGGGGCGCTGTACTTC
j_call: TRBJ1-3; d_call: -; clone_size: -; v_call: TRBV5-3; cdr3_length: 16; cdr3_aa: CARSFDSQSSGNTIYF; cdr3_nt: TGTGCCAGAAGCTTCGACAGTCAGAGCTCTGGAAACACCATATATTTT
j_call: TRBJ1-2; d_call: TRBD1; clone_size: few; v_call: TRBV19; cdr3_length: 14; cdr3_aa: CASSDRVSRDGYTF; cdr3_nt: TGTGCCAGTAGCGACAGGGTCAGTCGGGATGGCTACACCTTC
j_call: TRBJ2-5; d_call: -; clone_size: -; v_call: TRBV12-5; cdr3_length: 18; cdr3_aa: CASGSLRAGTLGKETQYF; cdr3_nt: TGTGCTAGTGGTTCACTGCGGGCCGGGACTTTAGGAAAGGAGACCCAGTACTTC
j_call: TRBJ2-3; d_call: -; clone_size: -; v_call: TRBV11-2; cdr3_length: 17; cdr3_aa: CASSPPLVAGYTDTQYF; cdr3_nt: TGTGCCAGCAGCCCACCGCTTGTCGCGGGGTACACAGATACGCAGTATTTT
j_call: TRBJ2-7; d_call: -; clone_size: few; v_call: TRBV4-3; cdr3_length: 13; cdr3_aa: CASSQSSAYEQYF; cdr3_nt: TGCGCCAGCAGCCAAAGTAGCGCGTACGAGCAGTACTTC
j_call: TRBJ2-1; d_call: -; clone_size: -; v_call: TRBV27; cdr3_length: 13; cdr3_aa: CASSSRPGVEQFF; cdr3_nt: TGTGCCAGCAGTTCACGTCCAGGTGTTGAGCAGTTCTTC
j_call: TRBJ2-7; d_call: TRBD1; clone_size: -; v_call: TRBV19; cdr3_length: 13; cdr3_aa: CASAPGQGYEQYF; cdr3_nt: TGTGCCAGCGCCCCTGGACAGGGCTACGAGCAGTACTTC
j_call: TRBJ2-3; d_call: -; clone_size: few; v_call: TRBV5-5; cdr3_length: 14; cdr3_aa: CASSLIAAGDTQYF; cdr3_nt: TGTGCCAGCAGCTTGATAGCGGCAGGCGATACGCAGTATTTT
j_call: TRBJ1-1; d_call: TRBD1; clone_size: few; v_call: TRBV19; cdr3_length: 15; cdr3_aa: CASSTRQGAGTEAFF; cdr3_nt: TGTGCCAGTAGTACCCGACAGGGGGCGGGTACTGAAGCTTTCTTT
j_call: TRBJ1-1; d_call: -; clone_size: -; v_call: TRBV6-5; cdr3_length: 12; cdr3_aa: CASIAEQGEAFF; cdr3_nt: TGTGCCAGCATCGCCGAACAGGGAGAAGCTTTCTTT
j_call: TRBJ2-5; d_call: -; clone_size: -; v_call: TRBV4-1; cdr3_length: 14; cdr3_aa: CASSQETGGLEQYF; cdr3_nt: TGCGCCAGCAGCCAAGAGACTGGGGGCCTTGAGCAGTACTTC